One and the same sample provided the 21 T cell receptor beta chains below, sequenced in a study of vaccination and CD4 T cells after COVID-19. CD4+ T cells that had been cultured provided DNA sequenced with the Oncomine TCR Beta short-read assay. MiXCR, applied by TCRdb to the PCR reads, yields one record per CDR3 protein. The sample holds 9,500 to 15,000 distinct CDR3 sequences, 45% to 55% seen once. The treatment: approximately nine-day PBMC culture with coronavirus spike peptide pools or control peptides (ViraFEST assay). Their recognized antigens are unknown. Sequencing input: CD4+ T cells from blood, cultured in vitro. These receptors were collected from a human donor who had recovered from COVID-19.

This chain connects TRBV7-9 to TRBJ1-1; maybe TRBD1 (5 bases). CDR3 length: 15 residues. Germline CDR1 SEHNR, CDR2 FQNEAQ (reference sequence). V was cut by 5 bases and J by 4 bases, with 17 bases left in between. This CDR3 is CASSLTSGGGTEAFF. CDR3 nucleotides: TGTGCCAGCAGCCTTACTAGTGGGGGGGGCACTGAAGCTTTCTTT. Using reference TRBV7-9 and TRBJ1-1 for the parts outside the CDR3, the full variable domain is DTGVSQNPRHKITKRGQNVTFRCDPISEHNRLYWYRQTLGQGPEFLTYFQNEAQLEKSRLLSDRFSAERPKGSFSTLEIQRTEQGDSAMYLCASSLTSGGGTEAFFGQGTRLTVV.

This clonotype was counted once. The chain combines TRBV4-3 with TRBJ1-4; D unclear. V dropped 1 base and J dropped 3 bases, with 9 bases sitting between them. The CDR3 runs to 15 residues. Germline-derived CDR1 and CDR2 are LGHNA and YSLEER. CDR3 residues: CASSQVIGANEKLFF. The DNA for the CDR3 is TGCGCCAGCAGCCAAGTCATTGGGGCTAATGAAAAACTGTTTTTT.

A few counts support this clonotype. The chain combines TRBV20-1 with TRBJ2-7; a possible D gene is TRBD1 (5 bases). Trimming cost V 0 bases and J 3 bases, with 15 bases left between them. Germline values: CDR1 DFQATT, CDR2 SNEGSKA (reference sequence). The CDR3 sequence is 15 residues long. The CDR3 DNA sequence: TGCAGTGCTAGAGATTACGACAGTACCCTCTACGAGCAGTACTTC. Translated: CSARDYDSTLYEQYF.

The chain couples TRBV20-1 to TRBJ1-6; tentative D call: TRBD1 (5 bases). CDR3 size: 15 residues. From germline, CDR1 is DFQATT and CDR2 SNEGSKA (reference sequence). V lost 5 bases and J 2 bases, leaving 13 bases between the germline ends. Written as DNA, the CDR3 is TGCAGTGCTGGGGCGGCGAGCCCCTATAATTCACCCCTCCACTTT. It is translated as CSAGAASPYNSPLHF.

The gene calls are TRBV5-4 and TRBJ2-3, with TRBD2 matching 12 bases. The V gene end was trimmed by 4 bases and the J gene end by 3 bases; junction bases not matched to a gene: 6. CDR1 and CDR2 (germline): SGHNT, YYREEE (reference sequence). The CDR3 has 16 amino acids. This CDR3 is CASSLRLAGVTDTQYF. DNA of the CDR3: TGTGCCAGCAGCCTAAGACTAGCGGGGGTAACAGATACGCAGTATTTT.

The rearrangement links TRBV7-2 to TRBJ2-3; D gene unclear. V lost 5 bases, J lost 3 bases, and 9 bases lay in between. The CDR3 totals 13 residues. Germline V gene lookup returns CDR1 SGHTA and CDR2 FQGNSA. CDR3 DNA sequence: TGTGCCAGCAGCCCAGACTGGACAGATACGCAGTATTTT. This gives the protein CASSPDWTDTQYF. Full variable domain (missing parts from reference TRBV7-2 and TRBJ2-3): GAGVSQSPSNKVTEKGKDVELRCDPISGHTALYWYRQSLGQGLEFLIYFQGNSAPDKSGLPSDRFSAERTGGSVSTLTIQRTQQEDSAVYLCASSPDWTDTQYFGPGTRLTVL.

This chain joins TRBV15 and TRBJ1-1; 8 nucleotides align to TRBD1. Per the germline V gene, CDR1 is LNHNV and CDR2 is YYDKDF (reference sequence). V was pared by 1 base and J by 7 bases, with 8 bases of the junction left unmatched. The CDR3 spans 15 residues. In DNA, the CDR3 is TGTGCCACCAGCAGAGGACCGGGACAGGCGGTTGAAGCTTTCTTT. This gives the protein CATSRGPGQAVEAFF.

This clonotype was seen a few times. The gene calls are TRBV6-1 and TRBJ1-1, with TRBD1 matching over 9 bases. V gave up 8 bases and J gave up 5 bases; unmatched junction bases: 9. The CDR3 spans 14 residues. Germline V gives CDR1 MNHNS, CDR2 SASEGT. The CDR3 nucleotides are TGTGCCAGCGCGGGACAGGGAGTATATACTGAAGCTTTCTTT. Amino acid sequence: CASAGQGVYTEAFF.

The chain combines TRBV15 with TRBJ2-1; TRBD1 might be the D (6 bases). CDR1 and CDR2 (germline): LNHNV, YYDKDF (reference sequence). Trimming cost V 3 bases and J 4 bases, with 10 bases left between them. The CDR3 has 14 residues. The CDR3 DNA reads TGTGCCACCAGCAGTCGGGACACATACAATGAGCAGTTCTTC. This encodes CATSSRDTYNEQFF.

This clonotype appeared a few times. The V and J genes are TRBV20-1 and TRBJ2-5; D unresolved. The germline CDR1 and CDR2 sequences are DFQATT and SNEGSKA (reference sequence). This CDR3 contains 12 residues. Trimming removed 1 base at V and 5 bases at J, with 8 bases between. This CDR3 reads CSARAPGETQYF. CDR3 bases: TGCAGTGCTAGAGCCCCTGGGGAGACCCAGTACTTC.

The rearrangement uses TRBV6-5 and TRBJ1-4; D unresolved. V dropped 2 bases and J dropped 8 bases, with 12 bases sitting between them. The germline V gene has CDR1 MNHEY and CDR2 SVGAGI. The CDR3 is 14 amino acids. CDR3 in DNA: TGTGCCAGCAGTTACACTTCACAGAACGAAAAACTGTTTTTT. It yields the protein CASSYTSQNEKLFF.

The V gene is TRBV10-3, the J gene TRBJ1-2; 10 bases agree with TRBD1. Germline CDR1 is ENHRY and CDR2 is SYGVKD. CDR3 size: 15 residues. The V gene end was trimmed by 10 bases and the J gene end by 2 bases; junction bases not matched to a gene: 10. The DNA of the CDR3 is TGTGCCACCAGGGCGACAGGGGGCCTGAACTATGGCTACACCTTC. This sequence encodes CATRATGGLNYGYTF.

In its sample, this clonotype was seen a few times. The J gene is TRBJ2-2, the V gene TRBV29-1; no reliable D call. This CDR3 has 12 amino acids. The V end lost 3 bases, the J end lost 8 bases, and 10 bases lay between the germline ends. Germline CDR1 SQVTM, CDR2 ANQGSEA. CDR3 in DNA: TGCAGCGTTGAGCCGCCCGGGGGGGAGCTGTTTTTT. Its translation is CSVEPPGGELFF.

This clonotype was detected only a few times. The chain links TRBV20-1 to TRBJ2-2, with D possibly being TRBD1 (5 bases). Trimming took off 6 bases at V and 0 bases at J, with 11 bases between the two ends. The CDR3 spans 14 residues. CDR1 and CDR2 (germline): DFQATT, SNEGSKA (reference sequence). CDR3 sequence reads: CSATKGSNTGELFF. Here the CDR3 DNA reads TGCAGTGCCACTAAGGGGTCGAACACCGGGGAGCTGTTTTTT.

The CDR3 here is CSASGGPSTEAFF. The CDR3 DNA reads TGCAGTGCTAGCGGCGGACCGAGCACTGAAGCTTTCTTT. V is TRBV20-1 and J is TRBJ1-1; no definite D call. This CDR3 is 13 amino acids long. The germline V gene has CDR1 DFQATT and CDR2 SNEGSKA (reference sequence). V dropped 3 bases and J dropped 4 bases, with 12 bases sitting between them.

This clonotype was seen a few times. This chain links TRBV6-1 with TRBJ2-2; no definite D call. V lost 7 bases and J 4 bases, leaving 4 bases between the germline ends. The germline V gene has CDR1 MNHNS and CDR2 SASEGT. The CDR3 loop spans 11 amino acids. CDR3 region: CASTLTGELFF. CDR3 nucleotides: TGTGCCAGCACTCTCACCGGGGAGCTGTTTTTT.

V gene TRBV15 combines with J gene TRBJ2-1, with a tentative D call TRBD2 (6 bases). The CDR3 extends over 15 amino acids. V shed 0 bases and J shed 4 bases, with 10 bases lying between them. The germline V gene encodes CDR1 LNHNV and CDR2 YYDKDF (reference sequence). The CDR3 DNA reads TGTGCCACCAGCAGAGACCTGACTAGTTACAATGAGCAGTTCTTC. Its protein is CATSRDLTSYNEQFF. Looking up the rest from reference TRBV15 and TRBJ2-1 gives the full variable domain: DAMVIQNPRYQVTQFGKPVTLSCSQTLNHNVMYWYQQKSSQAPKLLFHYYDKDFNNEADTPDNFQSRRPNTSFCFLDIRSPGLGDTAMYLCATSRDLTSYNEQFFGPGTRLTVL.

This clonotype was counted between two and nine times. The chain has TRBV7-6 and TRBJ1-6, with D possibly being TRBD1 (5 bases). Per germline, CDR1 SGHVS and CDR2 FNYEAQ. Trimming took 1 base from V and 0 from J, leaving 7 bases between them. This CDR3 contains 16 residues. The CDR3 DNA reads as TGTGCCAGCAGCTTAGGGGGGAGCTCCTATAATTCACCCCTCCACTTT. Its protein is CASSLGGSSYNSPLHF.

The genes are TRBV5-4 and TRBJ1-6; D might be TRBD1 (6 bases). CDR1 is SGHNT and CDR2 is YYREEE in the germline V gene (reference sequence). Trimming removed 0 bases at V and 8 bases at J, with 9 bases between. This CDR3 spans 14 amino acids. The CDR3 coding sequence is TGTGCCAGCAGCTTGGAACAGGGTTATTCACCCCTCCACTTT. Encoded protein: CASSLEQGYSPLHF.

The V and J genes are TRBV2 and TRBJ1-1; 8 bases agree with TRBD1. Germline V gene data show CDR1 as SNHLY and CDR2 as FYNNEI. The CDR3 has 14 residues. V lost 4 bases to trimming and J lost 5 bases; unmatched junction nucleotides: 6. The CDR3 nucleotides read TGTGCCAGCAGTGTTCGACAGGGGAGAACTGAAGCTTTCTTT. Translating it yields CASSVRQGRTEAFF. Supplemented by reference TRBV2 and TRBJ1-1, the full variable domain reads EPEVTQTPSHQVTQMGQEVILRCVPISNHLYFYWYRQILGQKVEFLVSFYNNEISEKSEIFDDQFSVERPDGSNFTLKIRSTKLEDSAMYFCASSVRQGRTEAFFGQGTRLTVV.

The chain carries TRBV28 and TRBJ2-3; 14 bases agree with TRBD2. CDR1 and CDR2 from the germline V gene are MDHEN and SYDVKM. V trimming: 7 bases; J trimming: 3 bases; junction bases outside the gene matches: 12. The CDR3 extends over 18 amino acids. DNA of the CDR3: TGTGCCAGCAATCCTCCGGGACTAGCGGGAGTCAGTACAGATACGCAGTATTTT. This gives the protein CASNPPGLAGVSTDTQYF.